A single sample gave rise to the 13 T cell receptor beta chains below, sequenced in a study of beta chain features in type 1 diabetes. Expressed TCRB transcripts were sequenced because the isolated RNA had all been reverse transcribed beforehand. Method: immunoSEQ multiplex PCR; TCRdb's copy keeps in-frame clones and lacks some. Altogether hundreds of thousands of clones are present, 15% to 19% being singletons, with the ten largest covering about 0.097%. What was sequenced was naive CD4+ T cells from blood. These TCRs come from a man between 18 and 35 years old in good health.

The V gene is TRBV18, the J gene TRBJ2-5; 8 nucleotides line up with TRBD2. Germline trimming cut 2 bases from V and 1 base from J; bases unmatched to any gene: 12. Germline CDR1 reads KGHSH; CDR2 reads LQKENI. This CDR3 spans 18 amino acids. CDR3 coding DNA: TGTGCCAGCTCACCAAGGTCCCTAGCGGGCGCCTCCCAAGAGACCCAGTACTTC. Protein sequence: CASSPRSLAGASQETQYF.

This clone was recorded a few times. This chain's CDR3 is CASSPIPASGGTYEQYF. The DNA for the CDR3 is TGTGCCAGTAGTCCAATCCCGGCTAGCGGGGGTACCTACGAGCAGTACTTC. The chain combines TRBV19 with TRBJ2-7, with 10 bases fitting TRBD2. V shed 5 bases and J 2 bases; nucleotides not matched to a gene: 12. The CDR3 has 17 amino acids. Germline-derived CDR1 and CDR2 are LNHDA and SQIVND (reference sequence).

This clone was detected a few times. The chain carries TRBV9 and TRBJ2-1; D might be TRBD2 (6 bases). Germline CDR1 SGDLS, CDR2 YYNGEE. V was clipped by 4 bases and J by 7 bases, with 24 bases between them. The CDR3 is 17 residues long. The CDR3 loop is CASSPRVRGSATNEQFF. As DNA, the CDR3 is TGTGCCAGCAGCCCCAGAGTCCGGGGGTCTGCGACTAATGAGCAGTTCTTC.

This clone was detected a few times. The chain carries TRBV6-5 and TRBJ1-1, with TRBD1 as a possible D gene (6 bases). Per the germline V gene, CDR1 is MNHEY and CDR2 is SVGAGI. CDR3 length: 14 residues. V dropped 0 bases and J dropped 8 bases, with 13 bases sitting between them. CDR3: CASSYSGGGMEAFF. As DNA, the CDR3 is TGTGCCAGCAGTTACTCGGGAGGGGGTATGGAAGCTTTCTTT.

In its sample, this clone was seen a few times. J is TRBJ2-3 and V is TRBV7-2; possible D gene TRBD2, 6 bases. CDR3 length: 15 amino acids. Trimming took 2 bases from V and 0 from J, leaving 9 bases between them. Germline values: CDR1 SGHTA, CDR2 FQGNSA. The CDR3, as DNA: TGTGCCAGCAGCTTACTTAGCGGCAGCACAGATACGCAGTATTTT. This codes for CASSLLSGSTDTQYF.

This clone was counted between two and nine times. The chain carries TRBV9 and TRBJ2-1; D may be TRBD1 (6 bases). The V gene's germline CDR1 is SGDLS and CDR2 YYNGEE. This CDR3 region has 14 residues. V was pared by 2 bases and J by 0 bases, with 6 bases between. CDR3 coding DNA: TGTGCCAGCAGCGTGGACAGCTCCTACAATGAGCAGTTCTTC. Translation: CASSVDSSYNEQFF. Filled out from reference TRBV9 and TRBJ2-1, the complete variable domain reads DSGVTQTPKHLITATGQRVTLRCSPRSGDLSVYWYQQSLDQGLQFLIQYYNGEERAKGNILERFSAQQFPDLHSELNLSSLELGDSALYFCASSVDSSYNEQFFGPGTRLTVL.

The V call is TRBV7-2, the J call TRBJ2-7, with D perhaps TRBD1 (5 bases). The germline V gene has CDR1 SGHTA and CDR2 FQGNSA. V dropped 2 bases and J dropped 1 base, with 9 bases sitting between them. The CDR3 has 14 amino acids. The CDR3 is CASSLNYRSYEQYF. In DNA, the CDR3 is TGTGCCAGCAGCTTAAACTACAGGTCCTACGAGCAGTACTTC.

The chain joins TRBV6-5 to TRBJ1-2; no firm D call. V was shortened by 2 bases and J by 1 base, with 5 bases between the two germline ends. CDR3 size: 13 residues. Germline CDR1 and CDR2: MNHEY and SVGAGI. CDR3 coding DNA: TGTGCCAGCAGTTACGGGCTTAACTATGGCTACACCTTC. Translation: CASSYGLNYGYTF.

The V gene is TRBV6-5, the J gene TRBJ2-5; possible D gene TRBD2, 6 bases. This CDR3 region has 14 residues. In germline, CDR1 is MNHEY, CDR2 SVGAGI. With 0 bases removed from V and 7 bases from J, the gap between germline ends came to 12 bases. In nucleotides, the CDR3 is TGTGCCAGCAGTTACTCGAGACCGCGGGGGACCCAGTACTTC. This encodes CASSYSRPRGTQYF.

The chain joins TRBV28 to TRBJ1-1; no clear D gene. The CDR3 is made up of 12 amino acids. Germline assignment: CDR1 MDHEN and CDR2 SYDVKM. V lost 4 bases and J lost 1, with 4 bases in between. DNA for the CDR3: TGTGCCAGCAGTTATAGGAACACTGAAGCTTTCTTT. Amino acids: CASSYRNTEAFF.

Only a few counts were recorded for this clone. The CDR3 loop is CASSLTRQGPLYF. The CDR3 nucleotides read TGTGCCAGCAGCTTGACTCGACAGGGGCCCCTGTATTTT. The rearrangement joins TRBV7-2 to TRBJ2-3, with 8 bases fitting TRBD1. Germline CDR1 SGHTA, CDR2 FQGNSA. Trimming at V came to 3 bases and at J to 14 bases, leaving 10 bases not matched to a gene. The length of the CDR3 is 13 residues.

The chain is built from TRBV5-1 and TRBJ2-3; D tentatively reads TRBD1 or TRBD2 (6 bases each). CDR1 and CDR2 (germline): SGHRS, YFSETQ. Trimming stripped 1 base from V and 0 bases from J, with 12 bases between. The CDR3 contains 16 residues. The CDR3 spells CASSLSRGRSTDTQYF. For the CDR3, the DNA is TGCGCCAGCAGCTTGAGCCGGGGGCGGAGCACAGATACGCAGTATTTT. Combining the CDR3 with reference TRBV5-1 and TRBJ2-3 gives the whole variable domain KAGVTQTPRYLIKTRGQQVTLSCSPISGHRSVSWYQQTPGQGLQFLFEYFSETQRNKGNFPGRFSGRQFSNSRSEMNVSTLELGDSALYLCASSLSRGRSTDTQYFGPGTRLTVL.

On this clone itself: Within the sample, other DNA sequences also encode this same CDR3. This chain uses TRBV7-9 with TRBJ2-7; D is uncertain. Trimming removed 3 bases at V and 0 bases at J, with 6 bases between. The CDR3 extends over 13 amino acids. The germline V gene encodes CDR1 SEHNR and CDR2 FQNEAQ (reference sequence). The CDR3 DNA sequence: TGTGCCAGCAGCTTGCTCGGCTCCTACGAGCAGTACTTC. This encodes CASSLLGSYEQYF.